This T cell receptor beta chain derives from a study of control samples from healthy donors and cancer patients. The germline V gene has CDR1 SEHNR and CDR2 FQNEAQ (reference sequence). The CDR3 length is 14 residues. V was clipped by 1 base and J by 5 bases, with 11 bases between them. Libraries were prepared by immunoSEQ multiplex PCR; TCRdb keeps only in-frame clonotypes and omits some of them. The table includes 390,000 or so clones, 80% to 95% detected once. This clone was found a few times. Different DNA sequences within this sample yield the same CDR3. The gene calls are TRBV7-9 and TRBJ1-1, with D possibly TRBD1 on 6 matching bases. Specimen: PBMCs. The source of this sequence is a man aged 40-55 years with head and neck cancer. CDR3 sequence: CASSLEGGYTEAFF. The CDR3 bases are TGTGCCAGCAGCTTAGAGGGGGGATATACTGAAGCTTTCTTT.